This is a list of T cell receptor beta chains from one sample in a study of T cell responses to AZD1222 COVID-19 vaccine. Profiled with immunoSEQ multiplex PCR; TCRdb holds only in-frame clones, not every one. The data show around 130,000 clones, roughly 86% seen once. This specimen consisted of peripheral blood, obtained 28 days after the second AZD1222 dose. Receptors were obtained from an adult who received the AZD1222 COVID-19 vaccine. CDR3s include the opening cysteine and the closing phenylalanine or tryptophan. D genes are given only for firm matches. A clone size is listed for some rows: how often the clone was seen (once, few, many), or a class if it is expanded.

D	V	length	size	J	DNA	CDR3
-	TRBV6-5	13	-	TRBJ1-1	TGTGCCAGCAGACCACGACTGGGAGATGAAGCTTTCTTT	CASRPRLGDEAFF
TRBD1	TRBV5-1	14	-	TRBJ2-3	TGCGCCAGCGGCGGGACAGGGAACGCAGATACGCAGTATTTT	CASGGTGNADTQYF
TRBD2	TRBV5-1	14	once	TRBJ2-1	TGCGCCAGCATCGGGGGAGGGAGGAGAAATGAGCAGTTCTTC	CASIGGGRRNEQFF
-	TRBV15	14	-	TRBJ1-5	TGTGCCACCAGCAGAATGCCCGGAGGTCAGCCCCAGCATTTT	CATSRMPGGQPQHF
-	TRBV6-1	14	-	TRBJ1-2	TGTGCCAGCAGTGAAGAGTCCCCCTTACGTGGCTACACCTTC	CASSEESPLRGYTF
TRBD1	TRBV7-9	16	once	TRBJ1-4	TGTGCCAGCAGCTTAGCGCTAACAGGGGTTGATGAAAAACTGTTTTTT	CASSLALTGVDEKLFF
-	TRBV7-6	13	once	TRBJ2-3	TGTGCCAGCAGCTTCGCGTATGAGAATACGCAGTATTTT	CASSFAYENTQYF
-	TRBV2	14	-	TRBJ2-7	TGTGCCAGCAGTGCCCTCGCTGGGACCTACGAGCAGTACTTC	CASSALAGTYEQYF
-	TRBV30	13	-	TRBJ1-2	TGTGCCGGAACACCGGAGGTCCAGTATGGCTACACCTTC	CAGTPEVQYGYTF
TRBD1	TRBV3-1/TRBV3-2	15	-	TRBJ2-2	TGTGCCAGCAGCCAGGGACAGGGGGACACCGGGGAGCTGTTTTTT	CASSQGQGDTGELFF
-	TRBV28	15	once	TRBJ1-5	TGTGCCAGCAGTTTAGGGGGAGGGGGCAATCAGCCCCAGCATTTT	CASSLGGGGNQPQHF
-	TRBV10-2	13	-	TRBJ1-2	TGCGCCAGCAGTGAGCAGAAAAAGGGTGGCTACACCTTC	CASSEQKKGGYTF
TRBD1	TRBV28	14	-	TRBJ1-6	TGTGCCAGCAGGGGACAGGGGGCGTCCTCACCCCTCCACTTT	CASRGQGASSPLHF
-	TRBV2	11	-	TRBJ2-2	TGTGCCAGCAGATACACCGGGGAGCTGTTTTTT	CASRYTGELFF
-	TRBV19	14	-	TRBJ1-3	TGTGCCAGTAGTCGGGGGAACTCTGGAAACACCATATATTTT	CASSRGNSGNTIYF
TRBD1	TRBV5-1	17	few	TRBJ1-1	TGCGCCAGCAGCCGCCCGGGACAGGGAAGTGCGAACACTGAAGCTTTCTTT	CASSRPGQGSANTEAFF
TRBD1	TRBV9	14	-	TRBJ2-3	TGTGCCAGCAGCCCACGACAGGGGACAGATACGCAGTATTTT	CASSPRQGTDTQYF
TRBD1	TRBV19	14	-	TRBJ2-7	TGTGCCAGTAGCAGTAGGACAGGGACTTACGAGCAGTACTTC	CASSSRTGTYEQYF
-	TRBV6-1	15	once	TRBJ1-2	TGTGCCAGCAGTGAAGCGGCGGTATCGAACTATGGCTACACCTTC	CASSEAAVSNYGYTF
TRBD1	TRBV18	13	-	TRBJ2-7	TGTGCCAGCTCTACGGGACAGGATGAGGAGCAGTACTTC	CASSTGQDEEQYF
-	TRBV2	13	-	TRBJ2-3	TGTGCCAGCAGTGACCTTATGGGAGATACGCAGTATTTT	CASSDLMGDTQYF
-	TRBV5-5	14	-	TRBJ2-3	TGTGCCAGCAGGGCGGAGGTCAACACAGATACGCAGTATTTT	CASRAEVNTDTQYF
-	TRBV2	14	-	TRBJ1-6	TGTGCCAGCAGCGCCTTGGGCTCGGGTTCACCCCTCCACTTT	CASSALGSGSPLHF
-	TRBV12-3/TRBV12-4	12	-	TRBJ1-2	TGTGCCAGCAGTTTATCCAACTATGGCTACACCTTC	CASSLSNYGYTF
-	TRBV7-8	13	-	TRBJ1-6	TGTGCCAGCAGCAGGGACTATAATTCACCCCTCCACTTT	CASSRDYNSPLHF
-	TRBV4-1	16	-	TRBJ1-3	TGCGCCAGCAGCCAAGATGGCGGACCGGACGGAAACACCATATATTTT	CASSQDGGPDGNTIYF
-	TRBV15	13	-	TRBJ2-2	TGTGCCACCAGCAGATCAGAATCCGGGGAGCTGTTTTTT	CATSRSESGELFF
TRBD1	TRBV18	16	-	TRBJ1-1	TGTGCCAGCTCACCACCCGGGACAGGGAAGAACACTGAAGCTTTCTTT	CASSPPGTGKNTEAFF
-	TRBV5-1	16	-	TRBJ1-1	TGCGCCAGCAGCTTGTTCTCAGCAGGGTCGTATGGTAAAGCTTTCTTT	CASSLFSAGSYGKAFF
-	TRBV6-1	12	-	TRBJ1-6	TGTGCCAGCAGTGAAGGTTTCGGTTTGGTCCACTTT	CASSEGFGLVHF
TRBD1	TRBV5-1	16	-	TRBJ1-4	TGCGCCAGCAGCTCCGGAGCAGGGGGGCGCAGTGAAAAACTGTTTTTT	CASSSGAGGRSEKLFF
-	TRBV29-1	14	-	TRBJ2-1	TGCAGCGTTGTTGCGGGGATTACCTACAATGAGCAGTTCTTC	CSVVAGITYNEQFF
TRBD1	TRBV30	15	few	TRBJ1-5	TGTGCCTGGACACCGGGACAGGGCAGCAATCAGCCCCAGCATTTT	CAWTPGQGSNQPQHF
-	TRBV11-3	16	-	TRBJ2-4	TGTGCCAGCAGCTCCGGGACCCCGGGGGCCAAAAACATTCAGTACTTC	CASSSGTPGAKNIQYF
-	TRBV3-1/TRBV3-2	14	-	TRBJ1-2	TGTGCCAGCAGCCACATCGGGGGTAACTATGGCTACACCTTC	CASSHIGGNYGYTF
-	TRBV7-9	11	-	TRBJ2-7	TGTGCCAGCAGCTTTGGTATCGAGCAGTACTTC	CASSFGIEQYF
-	TRBV1	16	once	TRBJ2-3	TGCACCAGCAGCCAATGGGGAACTAACAGCACAGATACGCAGTATTTT	CTSSQWGTNSTDTQYF
-	TRBV10-1	15	once	TRBJ2-3	TGCGCCAGCAGCGACCCGGGAGTTGGCACAGATACGCAGTATTTT	CASSDPGVGTDTQYF
-	TRBV30	13	-	TRBJ2-1	TGTGCCTGGGCCCCTTACAGGGACCATGAGCAGTTCTTC	CAWAPYRDHEQFF
-	TRBV5-1	17	-	TRBJ2-7	TGCGCCAGCAGCTTGAATCCCGGGACACCGGCCTCCTACGAGCAGTACTTC	CASSLNPGTPASYEQYF